This TCR beta chain is drawn from a study of shared clonotypes between healthy human individuals. Study-wide findings and caveats: Naive subsets typically showed greater estimated richness than memory subsets.

The CDR3 is 16 amino acids. V was cut by 3 bases and J by 3 bases, with 15 bases left in between. Germline loops: CDR1 SGHAT, CDR2 FQNNGV. As concerns this clone: What it binds is unknown.

Assay: immunoSEQ multiplex PCR; the TCRdb copy retains only in-frame clones and omits some. The sample holds about 1,900,000 clones; 85% to 95% are singletons and the top ten take under 1.5%. Naive CD8 cells comprised CD45RO-negative, CCR7-positively selected cells, excluding terminally differentiated effector memory CD45RA+ cells. The TCR comes from a man aged 18-30 years in good health. The sample was naive CD8+ T cells sorted from blood. V gene TRBV11-2 combines with J gene TRBJ1-5; no clear D. The CDR3 bases are TGTGCCAGCAGCTTCCCTATCCTGTCCCCCAATCAGCCCCAGCATTTT. Protein product: CASSFPILSPNQPQHF.